This passage covers 3 T cell receptor beta chains from one sample sequenced in a study of cytomegalovirus exposure and HLA in healthy donors. A multiplex PCR was run with 60 Vbeta primers and 13 Jbeta primers. The table came from immunoSEQ multiplex PCR; TCRdb's copy has only in-frame clones and leaves some out. This sample has around 170,000 clones, with more than 60% found just once. Sample: PBMCs. The source is a woman in her thirties or forties in good health and CMV-seropositive.

This clone was detected once. CDR3 sequence: CASSRGRTGGQPQHF. CDR3 nucleotides: TGTGCCAGCAGTAGGGGCCGGACAGGGGGTCAGCCCCAGCATTTT. The rearrangement links TRBV6-5 to TRBJ1-5; 10 nucleotides match TRBD1. The CDR3 contains 15 residues. Germline CDR1 and CDR2: MNHEY and SVGAGI. V shed 5 bases and J 6 bases; nucleotides not matched to a gene: 7.

This rearrangement joins TRBV30 to TRBJ1-2; 7 positions match TRBD1. Germline-derived CDR1 and CDR2 are GTSNPN and SVGIG (reference sequence). Trimming at V came to 1 base and at J to 10 bases, leaving 6 bases not matched to a gene. The CDR3 consists of 12 residues. In DNA form, the CDR3 reads TGTGCCTGGAGTGCGGGACAGACCGTCTACACCTTC. The encoded protein is CAWSAGQTVYTF. Based on the CDR3 plus reference TRBV30 and TRBJ1-2, the full variable domain is SQTIHQWPATLVQPVGSPLSLECTVEGTSNPNLYWYRQAAGRGLQLLFYSVGIGQISSEVPQNLSASRPQDRQFILSSKKLLLSDSGFYLCAWSAGQTVYTFGSGTRLTVV.

V gene TRBV6-1 combines with J gene TRBJ1-5, with 9 bases fitting TRBD1. CDR3 length: 15 amino acids. J gave up 5 bases and V 6 bases, and 8 bases lay outside the gene matches. The germline V gene encodes CDR1 MNHNS and CDR2 SASEGT. The CDR3 DNA reads as TGTGCCAGCAGGGACAGACAGGGGGTGGATCAGCCCCAGCATTTT. Protein sequence: CASRDRQGVDQPQHF.